The rows below give T cell receptor beta chains drawn from one sample of a study of cytomegalovirus exposure and HLA in healthy donors. Generated by immunoSEQ multiplex PCR, the TCRdb table keeps only in-frame clones and is missing some. Of fewer than 200,000 clones in the sample, around 80% are singletons; the top ten hold over 0.65%. Sequenced sample: PBMCs. Receptor source: a woman aged 18-29 years in good health and CMV-seronegative. Each CDR3 is given with its conserved first and last residue. Fields, in order: J gene, clone size, V gene, D gene, CDR3 protein, CDR3 DNA. D genes are given only for firm matches. Clone size is not always given. Where it is, it says once, few, many or a class for expanded clones.

>TRBJ2-3|.|TRBV5-1|.
CASSLVQAHTDTQYF
TGCGCCAGCAGCTTGGTCCAGGCGCACACAGATACGCAGTATTTT
>TRBJ1-5|.|TRBV6-1|.
CASSLNQPQHF
TGTGCCAGCAGCTTAAATCAGCCCCAGCATTTT
>TRBJ2-1|.|TRBV5-1|.
CASSPGYTRTTNSYNEQFF
TGCGCCAGCAGCCCCGGATACACTAGGACCACCAATTCCTACAATGAGCAGTTCTTC
>TRBJ2-7|few|TRBV9|TRBD1
CASSPGDRGRSPYF
TGTGCCAGCAGCCCTGGGGACAGGGGGCGAAGTCCGTACTTC
>TRBJ2-3|.|TRBV5-1|TRBD1
CASSENPGQGENTQYF
TGCGCCAGCAGCGAAAATCCGGGACAGGGAGAAAATACGCAGTATTTT
>TRBJ1-5|.|TRBV6-1|.
CASSEPGNSNQPQHF
TGTGCCAGCAGTGAACCAGGGAATAGCAATCAGCCCCAGCATTTT
>TRBJ1-1|.|TRBV4-3|TRBD1
CASSDQGGRPEAFF
TGCGCCAGCAGCGACCAAGGGGGCCGGCCTGAAGCTTTCTTT
>TRBJ2-1|.|TRBV18|.
CASSIDSYEQFF
TGTGCCAGCTCAATAGACAGTTATGAGCAGTTCTTC
>TRBJ2-7|few|TRBV6-1|TRBD1
CASNLSQGAHRNF
TGTGCCAGCAATTTATCACAGGGGGCCCATCGGAACTTC
>TRBJ2-1|.|TRBV7-2|TRBD2
CASSVPLAGGSSYNEQFF
TGTGCCAGCAGCGTGCCCCTAGCGGGAGGGAGCTCCTACAATGAGCAGTTCTTC
>TRBJ2-1|.|TRBV7-9|.
CASSLRLGVGNEQFF
TGTGCCAGCAGCTTAAGACTAGGGGTTGGGAATGAGCAGTTCTTC
>TRBJ1-1|few|TRBV6-5|.
CASSREGGGSTEAFF
TGTGCCAGCTCCAGGGAGGGCGGAGGGAGCACTGAAGCTTTCTTT
>TRBJ1-5|.|TRBV6-5|.
CASSFSHRVGNQPQHF
TGTGCCAGCAGTTTTTCCCACAGGGTCGGCAATCAGCCCCAGCATTTT
>TRBJ1-3|once|TRBV19|.
CASSISNTIYF
TGTGCCAGTAGTATATCGAACACCATATATTTT
>TRBJ2-7|once|TRBV27|TRBD1
CASSLRGQAYEQYF
TGTGCCAGCAGTTTACGGGGACAGGCCTACGAGCAGTACTTC
>TRBJ1-2|.|TRBV7-2|.
CASSFGASGYTF
TGTGCCAGCAGCTTTGGGGCGTCGGGCTACACCTTC
>TRBJ2-7|.|TRBV10-3|TRBD1
CAIRPTGSSYEQYF
TGTGCCATCAGACCGACAGGGAGCTCCTACGAGCAGTACTTC
>TRBJ2-2|.|TRBV5-1|.
CASSLRQGTRTGELFF
TGCGCCAGCAGCTTAAGGCAGGGAACCCGCACCGGGGAGCTGTTTTTT